The T cell receptor (beta chain) described here comes from a study of blood T cell repertoires in COVID-19. About the research overall: The United States, Italy and Spain supplied acute and convalescent COVID-19 samples. Sources were T cells, B-cell-depleted T cells, or PBMCs; the material itself was cDNA or gDNA.

Deletions cut 5 bases from V and 4 bases from J, with 14 bases between. The CDR3 sequence is 15 residues long. Per the germline V gene, CDR1 is SGHTA and CDR2 is FQGNSA. Original methodology: Estimation of nucleated cell counts was performed using reference gene primer amplification. Here immunoSEQ multiplex PCR was the method, and the copy in TCRdb shows in-frame clones only, minus some. V and J calls and clone size are copied from that table; D and trimming were computed from the DNA. Of 50,000 to 65,000 clones in the sample, 74% were seen once. This sequence was found in a woman of 80 years or more with acute or convalescent COVID-19. The specimen sequenced was peripheral blood. The chain employs TRBV7-2 and TRBJ2-2; D may be TRBD1 (6 bases). The CDR3 DNA is TGTGCCAGCAGCGCTGCGACAGGTCTCACCGGGGAGCTGTTTTTT. This translates into CASSAATGLTGELFF.